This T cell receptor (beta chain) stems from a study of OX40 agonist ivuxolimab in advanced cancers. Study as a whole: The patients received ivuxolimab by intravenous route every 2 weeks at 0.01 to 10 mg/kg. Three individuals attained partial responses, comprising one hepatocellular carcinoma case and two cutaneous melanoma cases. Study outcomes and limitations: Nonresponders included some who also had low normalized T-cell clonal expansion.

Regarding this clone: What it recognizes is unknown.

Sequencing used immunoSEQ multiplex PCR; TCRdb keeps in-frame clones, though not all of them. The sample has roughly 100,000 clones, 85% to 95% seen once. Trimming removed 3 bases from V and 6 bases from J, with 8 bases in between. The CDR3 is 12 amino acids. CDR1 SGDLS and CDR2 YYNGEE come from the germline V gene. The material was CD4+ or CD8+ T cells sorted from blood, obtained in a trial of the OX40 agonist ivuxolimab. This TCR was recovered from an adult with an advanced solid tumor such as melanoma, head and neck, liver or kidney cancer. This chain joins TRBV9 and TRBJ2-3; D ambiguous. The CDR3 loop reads CASSADGDTQYF. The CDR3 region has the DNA TGTGCCAGCAGCGCGGACGGTGATACGCAGTATTTT.